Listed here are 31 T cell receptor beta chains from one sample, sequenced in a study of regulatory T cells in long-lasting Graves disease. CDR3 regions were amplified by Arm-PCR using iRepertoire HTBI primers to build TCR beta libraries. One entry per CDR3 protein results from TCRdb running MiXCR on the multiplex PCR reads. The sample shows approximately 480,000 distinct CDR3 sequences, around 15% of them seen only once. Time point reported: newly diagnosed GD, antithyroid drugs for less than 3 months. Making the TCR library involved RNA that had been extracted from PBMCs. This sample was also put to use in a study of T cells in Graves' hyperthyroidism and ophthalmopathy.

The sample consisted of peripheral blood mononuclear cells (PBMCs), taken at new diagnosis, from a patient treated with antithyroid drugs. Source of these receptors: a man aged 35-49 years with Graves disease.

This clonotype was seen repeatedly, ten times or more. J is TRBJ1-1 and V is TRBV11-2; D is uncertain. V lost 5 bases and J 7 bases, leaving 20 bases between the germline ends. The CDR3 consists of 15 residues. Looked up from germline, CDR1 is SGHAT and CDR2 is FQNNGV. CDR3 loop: CASSLKVAVSYEAFF. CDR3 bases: TGTGCCAGCAGCCTAAAGGTGGCAGTCAGTTATGAAGCTTTCTTT.

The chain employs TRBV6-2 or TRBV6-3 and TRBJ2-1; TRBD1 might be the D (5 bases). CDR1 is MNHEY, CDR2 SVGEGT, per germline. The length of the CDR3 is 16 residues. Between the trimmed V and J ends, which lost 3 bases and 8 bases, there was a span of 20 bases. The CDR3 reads CASSYYVDRSSDEQFF. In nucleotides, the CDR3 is TGTGCCAGCAGTTATTACGTCGACAGATCAAGCGATGAGCAGTTCTTC.

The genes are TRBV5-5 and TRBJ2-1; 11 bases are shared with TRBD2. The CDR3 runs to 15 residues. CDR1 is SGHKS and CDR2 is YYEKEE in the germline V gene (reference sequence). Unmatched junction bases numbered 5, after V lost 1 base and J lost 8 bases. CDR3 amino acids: CASSLSPSGRYEQFF. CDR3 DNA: TGTGCCAGCAGCTTGTCGCCTAGCGGGAGGTATGAGCAGTTCTTC.

CDR3 region: CSVEDRTKNIQYF. CDR3 nucleotide sequence: TGCAGCGTTGAAGATCGTACCAAAAACATTCAGTACTTC. The rearrangement uses TRBV29-1 and TRBJ2-4; unclear D gene. Trimming removed 0 bases from V and 2 bases from J, with 5 bases in between. CDR1 and CDR2 from the germline V gene are SQVTM and ANQGSEA. This CDR3 spans 13 amino acids.

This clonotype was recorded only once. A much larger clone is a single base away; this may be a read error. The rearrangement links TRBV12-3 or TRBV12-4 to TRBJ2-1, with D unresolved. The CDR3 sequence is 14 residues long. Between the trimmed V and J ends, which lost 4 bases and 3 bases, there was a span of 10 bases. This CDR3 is CASSSRQDYNEQFF. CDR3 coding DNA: TGTGCCAGCAGTTCCCGACAAGACTACAATGAGCAGTTCTTC.

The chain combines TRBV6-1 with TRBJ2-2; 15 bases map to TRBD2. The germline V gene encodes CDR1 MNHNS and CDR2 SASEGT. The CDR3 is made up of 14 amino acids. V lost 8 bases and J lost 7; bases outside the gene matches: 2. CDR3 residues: CASGGLAGGGELFF. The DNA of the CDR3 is TGTGCCAGCGGGGGACTAGCGGGAGGCGGGGAGCTGTTTTTT.

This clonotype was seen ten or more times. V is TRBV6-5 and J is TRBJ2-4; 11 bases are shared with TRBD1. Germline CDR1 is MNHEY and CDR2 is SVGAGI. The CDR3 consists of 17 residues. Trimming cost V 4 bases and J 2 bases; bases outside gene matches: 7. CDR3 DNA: TGTGCCAGCAGTTGCCCGAGGGACAGGGGGACCAAAAACATTCAGTACTTC. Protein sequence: CASSCPRDRGTKNIQYF.

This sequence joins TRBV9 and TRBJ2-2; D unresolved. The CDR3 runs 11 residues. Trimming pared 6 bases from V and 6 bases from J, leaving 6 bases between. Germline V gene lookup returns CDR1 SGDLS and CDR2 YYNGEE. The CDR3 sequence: CASTSAGELFF. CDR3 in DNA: TGTGCCAGCACCTCAGCCGGGGAGCTGTTTTTT. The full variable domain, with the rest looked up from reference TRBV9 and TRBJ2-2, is DSGVTQTPKHLITATGQRVTLRCSPRSGDLSVYWYQQSLDQGLQFLIQYYNGEERAKGNILERFSAQQFPDLHSELNLSSLELGDSALYFCASTSAGELFFGEGSRLTVL.

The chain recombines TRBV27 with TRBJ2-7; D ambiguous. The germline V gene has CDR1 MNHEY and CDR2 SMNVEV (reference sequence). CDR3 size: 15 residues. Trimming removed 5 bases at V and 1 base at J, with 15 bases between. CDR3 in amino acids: CASSRMGILSYEQYF. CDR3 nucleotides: TGTGCCAGCAGTCGGATGGGGATACTTTCCTACGAGCAGTACTTC.

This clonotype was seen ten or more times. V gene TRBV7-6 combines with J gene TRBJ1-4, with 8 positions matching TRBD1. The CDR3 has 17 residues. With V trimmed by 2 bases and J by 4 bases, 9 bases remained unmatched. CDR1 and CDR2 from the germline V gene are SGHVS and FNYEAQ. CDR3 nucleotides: TGTGCCAGCAGCTTACGGACAGGGAGTAAGGGTAATGAAAAACTGTTTTTT. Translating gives CASSLRTGSKGNEKLFF.

CDR3: CASSIWDRETQYF. The DNA for the CDR3 is TGTGCCAGTAGTATATGGGACAGGGAGACCCAGTACTTC. The V call is TRBV19, the J call TRBJ2-5; 8 nucleotides agree with TRBD1. Germline CDR1 is LNHDA and CDR2 is SQIVND (reference sequence). V lost 2 bases to trimming and J lost 5 bases; unmatched junction nucleotides: 1. The CDR3 has 13 amino acids.

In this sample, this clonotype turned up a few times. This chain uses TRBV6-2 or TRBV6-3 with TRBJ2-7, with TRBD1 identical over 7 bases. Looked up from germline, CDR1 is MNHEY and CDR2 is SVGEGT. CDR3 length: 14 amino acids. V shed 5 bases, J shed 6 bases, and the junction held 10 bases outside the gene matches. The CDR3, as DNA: TGTGCCAGCAGTAACTACAGGGGCAAAGGCGAGCAGTACTTC. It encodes CASSNYRGKGEQYF.

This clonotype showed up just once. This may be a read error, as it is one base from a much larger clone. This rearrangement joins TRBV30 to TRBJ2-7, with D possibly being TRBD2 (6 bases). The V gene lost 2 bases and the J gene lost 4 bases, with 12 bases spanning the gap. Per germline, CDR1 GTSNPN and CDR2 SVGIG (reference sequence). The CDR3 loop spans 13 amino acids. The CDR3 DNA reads TGTGCCTGGAGTCCCGGACTATATTACGAGCAGTACTTC. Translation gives CAWSPGLYYEQYF.

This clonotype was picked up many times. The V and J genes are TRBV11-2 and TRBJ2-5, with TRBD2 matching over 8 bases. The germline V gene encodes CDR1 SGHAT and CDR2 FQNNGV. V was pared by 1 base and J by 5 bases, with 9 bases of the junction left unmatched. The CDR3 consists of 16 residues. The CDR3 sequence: CASSLVATSAEETQYF. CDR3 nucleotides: TGTGCCAGCAGCTTAGTTGCGACTAGCGCTGAGGAGACCCAGTACTTC.

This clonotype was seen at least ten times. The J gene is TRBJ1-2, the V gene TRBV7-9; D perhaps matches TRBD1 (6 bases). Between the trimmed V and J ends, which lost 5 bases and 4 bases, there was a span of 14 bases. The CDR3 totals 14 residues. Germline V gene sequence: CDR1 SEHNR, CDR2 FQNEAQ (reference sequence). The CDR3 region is CASSTLQGSYGYTF. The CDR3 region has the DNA TGTGCCAGCAGCACCTTACAGGGCAGCTATGGCTACACCTTC.

The CDR3 DNA reads as TGCAGTGCTAGGGGGGGACCCTACGAGCAGTACTTC. The encoded protein is CSARGGPYEQYF. V and J are TRBV20-1 and TRBJ2-7, with D possibly matching TRBD2 (6 bases). The CDR3 spans 12 residues. V was pared by 3 bases and J by 2 bases, with 8 bases between. From germline, CDR1 is DFQATT and CDR2 SNEGSKA (reference sequence).

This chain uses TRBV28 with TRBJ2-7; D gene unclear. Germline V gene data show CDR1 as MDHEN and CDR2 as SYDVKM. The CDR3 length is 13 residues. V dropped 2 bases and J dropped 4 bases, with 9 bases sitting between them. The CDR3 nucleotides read TGTGCCAGCAGTTTACTGGACCTATACGAGCAGTACTTC. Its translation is CASSLLDLYEQYF.

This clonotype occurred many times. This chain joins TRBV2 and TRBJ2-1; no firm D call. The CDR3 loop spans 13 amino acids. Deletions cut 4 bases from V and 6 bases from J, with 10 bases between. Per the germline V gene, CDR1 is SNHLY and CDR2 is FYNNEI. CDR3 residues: CASSGPASNEQFF. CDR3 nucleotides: TGTGCCAGCAGTGGGCCTGCCTCCAATGAGCAGTTCTTC.

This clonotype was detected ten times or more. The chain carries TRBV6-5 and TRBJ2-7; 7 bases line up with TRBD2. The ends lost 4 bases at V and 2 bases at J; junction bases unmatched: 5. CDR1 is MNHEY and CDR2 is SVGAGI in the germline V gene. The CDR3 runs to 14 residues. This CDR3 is CASSFLAEPYEQYF. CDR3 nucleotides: TGTGCCAGCAGTTTTCTAGCGGAACCCTACGAGCAGTACTTC.

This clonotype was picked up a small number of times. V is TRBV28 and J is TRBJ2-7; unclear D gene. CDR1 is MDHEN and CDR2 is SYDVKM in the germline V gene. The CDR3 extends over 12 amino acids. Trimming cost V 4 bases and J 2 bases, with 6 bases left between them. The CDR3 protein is CASSSIPYEQYF. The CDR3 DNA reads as TGTGCCAGCAGTTCAATCCCCTACGAGCAGTACTTC.

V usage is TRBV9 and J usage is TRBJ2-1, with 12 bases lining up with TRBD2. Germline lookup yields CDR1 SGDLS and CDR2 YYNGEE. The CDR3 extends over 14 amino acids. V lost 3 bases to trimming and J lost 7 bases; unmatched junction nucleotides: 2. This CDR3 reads CASSGTSGINEQFF. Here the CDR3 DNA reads TGTGCCAGCAGCGGGACTAGCGGGATTAATGAGCAGTTCTTC.

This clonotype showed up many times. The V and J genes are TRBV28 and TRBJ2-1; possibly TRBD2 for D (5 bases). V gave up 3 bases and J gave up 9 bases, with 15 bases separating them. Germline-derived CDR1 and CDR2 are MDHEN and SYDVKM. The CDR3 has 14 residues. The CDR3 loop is CASSFEPYRGEQFF. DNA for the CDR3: TGTGCCAGCAGTTTCGAACCTTATCGGGGTGAGCAGTTCTTC.

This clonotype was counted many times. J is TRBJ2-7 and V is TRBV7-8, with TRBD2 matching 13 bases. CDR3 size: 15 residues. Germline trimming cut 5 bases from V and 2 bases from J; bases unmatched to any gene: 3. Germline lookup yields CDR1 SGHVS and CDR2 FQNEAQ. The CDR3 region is CASSNGLAGAYEQYF. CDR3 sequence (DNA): TGTGCCAGCAGCAACGGACTAGCGGGAGCCTACGAGCAGTACTTC.

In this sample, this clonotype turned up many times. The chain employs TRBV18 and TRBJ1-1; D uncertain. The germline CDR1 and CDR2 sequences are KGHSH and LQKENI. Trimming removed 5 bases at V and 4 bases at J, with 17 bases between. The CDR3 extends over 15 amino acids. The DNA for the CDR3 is TGTGCCAGCTCATCCGGCGTGGGTCCTGGCACTGAAGCTTTCTTT. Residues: CASSSGVGPGTEAFF.

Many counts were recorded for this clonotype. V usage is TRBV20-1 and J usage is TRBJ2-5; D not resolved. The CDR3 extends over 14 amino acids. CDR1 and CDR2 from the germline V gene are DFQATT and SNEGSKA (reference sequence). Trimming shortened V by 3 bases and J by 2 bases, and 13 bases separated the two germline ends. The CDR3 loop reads CSASAQRQQETQYF. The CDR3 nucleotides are TGCAGTGCTAGTGCCCAGCGCCAGCAAGAGACCCAGTACTTC.

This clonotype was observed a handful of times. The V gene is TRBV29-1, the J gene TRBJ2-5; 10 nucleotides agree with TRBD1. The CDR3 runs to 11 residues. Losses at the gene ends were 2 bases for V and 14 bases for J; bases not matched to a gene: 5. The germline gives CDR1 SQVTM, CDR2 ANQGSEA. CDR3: CSVESGDRGYF. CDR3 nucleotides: TGCAGCGTTGAATCGGGGGACAGGGGATACTTC. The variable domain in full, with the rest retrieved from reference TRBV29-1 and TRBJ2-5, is SAVISQKPSRDICQRGTSLTIQCQVDSQVTMMFWYRQQPGQSLTLIATANQGSEATYESGFVIDKFPISRPNLTFSTLTVSNMSPEDSSIYLCSVESGDRGYFGPGTRLLVL.

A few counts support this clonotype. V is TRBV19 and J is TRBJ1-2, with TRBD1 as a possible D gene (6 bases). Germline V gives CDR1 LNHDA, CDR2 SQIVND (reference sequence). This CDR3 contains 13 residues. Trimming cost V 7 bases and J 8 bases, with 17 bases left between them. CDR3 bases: TGTGCCAGTACCCCAACAGGGACGGGAGGCTACACCTTC. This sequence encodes CASTPTGTGGYTF. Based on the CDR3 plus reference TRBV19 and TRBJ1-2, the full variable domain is DGGITQSPKYLFRKEGQNVTLSCEQNLNHDAMYWYRQDPGQGLRLIYYSQIVNDFQKGDIAEGYSVSREKKESFPLTVTSAQKNPTAFYLCASTPTGTGGYTFGSGTRLTVV.

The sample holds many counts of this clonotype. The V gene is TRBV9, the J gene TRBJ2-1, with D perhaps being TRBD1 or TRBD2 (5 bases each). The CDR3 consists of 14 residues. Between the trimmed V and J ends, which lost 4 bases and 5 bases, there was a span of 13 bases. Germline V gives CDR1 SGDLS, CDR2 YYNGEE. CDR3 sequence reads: CASSPRGEHNEQFF. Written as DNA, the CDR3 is TGTGCCAGCAGCCCTAGGGGAGAGCACAATGAGCAGTTCTTC.

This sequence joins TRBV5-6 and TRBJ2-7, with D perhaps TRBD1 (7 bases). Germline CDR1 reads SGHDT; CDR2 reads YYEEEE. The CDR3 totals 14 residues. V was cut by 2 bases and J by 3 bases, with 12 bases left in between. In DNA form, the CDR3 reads TGTGCCAGCAGCTTACAGGGGACTCACTACGAGCAGTACTTC. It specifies CASSLQGTHYEQYF.

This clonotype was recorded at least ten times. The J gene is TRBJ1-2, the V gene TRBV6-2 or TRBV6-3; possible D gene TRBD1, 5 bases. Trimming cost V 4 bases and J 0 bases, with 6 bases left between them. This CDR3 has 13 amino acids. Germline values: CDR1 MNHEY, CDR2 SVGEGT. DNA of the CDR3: TGTGCCAGCAGTTCACAGGCTAACTATGGCTACACCTTC. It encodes CASSSQANYGYTF.

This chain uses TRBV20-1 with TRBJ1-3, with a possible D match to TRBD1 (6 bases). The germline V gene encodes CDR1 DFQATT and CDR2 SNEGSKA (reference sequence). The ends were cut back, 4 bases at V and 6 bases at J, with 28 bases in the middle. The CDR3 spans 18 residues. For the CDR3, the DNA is TGCAGTGCTAACCTCGGGGTGGGAAAGACAGGCGTGGAAAACACCATATATTTT. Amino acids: CSANLGVGKTGVENTIYF.